One T cell receptor beta chain is described in this entry. Its matching antigen is unknown. The record originates from a study of T cells in tumors after PD-1 blockade. For the study at large: No patient had prior checkpoint blockade, systemic immunosuppression, or radiotherapy within 4 weeks.

The V gene lost 4 bases and the J gene lost 1 base, with 11 bases spanning the gap. Per the germline V gene, CDR1 is SGHTS and CDR2 is YDEGEE. CDR3 length: 14 residues. The data were produced by immunoSEQ multiplex PCR, yet TCRdb's version contains in-frame clones alone and is incomplete. This table has around 45,000 clones, more than 65% appearing once. Study-level results: Around 45% of tumor TCR clonotypes were also found in blood.

Material: PBMCs, obtained before anti-PD-1 therapy. The sequence was collected from a human donor with advanced basal cell or squamous cell carcinoma (not recorded which). V usage is TRBV5-8 and J usage is TRBJ1-1; a possible D gene is TRBD1 (5 bases). As DNA, the CDR3 is TGTGCCAGCAGCACCGGGACGGGGAACACTGAAGCTTTCTTT. It codes for CASSTGTGNTEAFF.